A selection of T cell receptor beta chains follows, all from one sample in a study of vaccination and CD4 T cells after COVID-19. TCRdb re-called the PCR reads through MiXCR, storing one row per CDR3 protein. The sample consists of 11,000 or so distinct CDR3 sequences, 40% to 45% of them appearing once. These TCRs are of unknown antigen specificity. Source material: CD4+ T cells from blood, cultured in vitro. The source of these receptors is a human donor who had recovered from COVID-19. Both conserved end residues are part of each CDR3. A D gene is named only where the DNA matches it firmly. Expanded clones are given a class, and other clones once, few, many or no size at all.

DNA	CDR3	V	size	J	D
TGTGCCAGCAGCTTAGAACTGCGGATCCTGGGCGAGACCCAGTACTTC	CASSLELRILGETQYF	TRBV11-2	few	TRBJ2-5	-
TGCGCCAGCAGCTTGGCCATAACAGGGAATGAGCAGTTCTTC	CASSLAITGNEQFF	TRBV5-1	-	TRBJ2-1	-
TGTGCCAGCAGCTTAGAAGGGAATTATAATTCACCCCTCCACTTT	CASSLEGNYNSPLHF	TRBV7-2	few	TRBJ1-6	-
TGCAGTGCTCCGCCTCCCCTAGCGAGGAATGAGCAGTTCTTC	CSAPPPLARNEQFF	TRBV20-1	few	TRBJ2-1	-
TGTGCCAGCAGTTACCTACAACCGTTGACAGGGGAGACCGCATATGAGCAGTTCTTC	CASSYLQPLTGETAYEQFF	TRBV6-5	-	TRBJ2-1	TRBD1
TGCGCCAGCAGAGGGGGTTATGGCTACACCTTC	CASRGGYGYTF	TRBV10-1	-	TRBJ1-2	-
TGTGCCAGCAGCTTAGAAGGCCGTACTTACAATGAGCAGTTCTTC	CASSLEGRTYNEQFF	TRBV7-6	-	TRBJ2-1	-
TGTGCCAGCAGCTCCATTACGGGACGTGGAACCCAGTACTTC	CASSSITGRGTQYF	TRBV7-6	-	TRBJ2-5	-
TGTGCCAGCAGCCTCAACATCGGCACAGATACGCAGTATTTT	CASSLNIGTDTQYF	TRBV7-2	-	TRBJ2-3	-
TGTGCCAGCAGCGCACCTAAGGTGGGACTAGACTCCTACGAGCAGTACTTC	CASSAPKVGLDSYEQYF	TRBV7-3	-	TRBJ2-7	TRBD2
TGTGCCAGCAGCTTGGAAGGGCGGACCTATGGCTACACCTTC	CASSLEGRTYGYTF	TRBV5-6	-	TRBJ1-2	-
TGTGCCACCAGTGAGTTAAGTACAGGGAGTTACACCTTC	CATSELSTGSYTF	TRBV24-1	-	TRBJ1-2	-
TGTGCCAGCAGCTTTGGAGGGGAAGAGACCCAGTACTTC	CASSFGGEETQYF	TRBV5-5	-	TRBJ2-5	-
TGTGCCAGCAGTCCCACCCCGTACAGGGGTTTAGGAAACACCATATATTTT	CASSPTPYRGLGNTIYF	TRBV28	few	TRBJ1-3	TRBD1
TGTGCCAGCAGTTACAGGGGGCCGAACACTGAAGCTTTCTTT	CASSYRGPNTEAFF	TRBV27	-	TRBJ1-1	TRBD1
TGTGCCAGCAGTTCGGACAGGGGTCACACTGAAGCTTTCTTT	CASSSDRGHTEAFF	TRBV12-3/TRBV12-4	few	TRBJ1-1	TRBD1
TGTGCCAGCAAACTAGACAGTGCCAATCAGCCCCAGCATTTT	CASKLDSANQPQHF	TRBV6-1	-	TRBJ1-5	-